A selection of T cell receptor beta chains follows, all from one sample in a study of blood T cell repertoires in COVID-19. Data came from immunoSEQ multiplex PCR; TCRdb stores just in-frame clones and leaves some out. The table records about 130,000 clones, 74% of them present only once. Material for sequencing was peripheral blood. Every receptor here comes from a man in his fifties or sixties with acute or convalescent COVID-19. CDR3s include the opening cysteine and the closing phenylalanine or tryptophan. A D gene is named only where the DNA matches it firmly. Clone size is stated in some rows and not others, as once, few, many or a class when expanded.

v_call	j_call	d_call	clone_size	cdr3_nt	cdr3_aa
TRBV11-1	TRBJ1-2	TRBD1	-	TGTGCCAGCAGCGCGACAGGGCTATATGGCTACACCTTC	CASSATGLYGYTF
TRBV5-5	TRBJ1-1	-	-	TGTGCCAGCAGCCGACAGCCCTCTTTTTCTGAAGCTTTCTTT	CASSRQPSFSEAFF
TRBV14	TRBJ2-3	TRBD2	-	TGTGCCAGCAGCCCGCCGGGACTAGCGGGCCCAGATACGCAGTATTTT	CASSPPGLAGPDTQYF
TRBV5-1	TRBJ2-5	-	-	TGCGCCAGCAGCTTGCCTAGCGAAGAGACCCAGTACTTC	CASSLPSEETQYF
TRBV25-1	TRBJ2-1	-	-	TGTGCCAGCAGTGGGGACTTCCATGATGAGCAGTTCTTC	CASSGDFHDEQFF
TRBV7-9	TRBJ1-1	TRBD1	-	TGTGCCAGCAGCCCCCACAGGGGGGAAGCTTTCTTT	CASSPHRGEAFF
TRBV7-9	TRBJ1-1	-	-	TGTGCCAGCAGCTTAGCGAGTTGGGGGGGCACTGAAGCTTTCTTT	CASSLASWGGTEAFF
TRBV5-4	TRBJ1-6	TRBD1	-	TGTGCCAGCAGTCGTGGACCGGGACAGGGGTTTTCACCCCTCCACTTT	CASSRGPGQGFSPLHF
TRBV3-1/TRBV3-2	TRBJ2-1	TRBD1	-	TGTGCCAGCAGCCATGGGGGGGTCGGGACAGGGTTGAGGAATGAGCAGTTCTTC	CASSHGGVGTGLRNEQFF
TRBV7-6	TRBJ2-3	-	-	TGTGCCAGCAGCTTAATCGGCGGGACAGATTTAACAGATACGCAGTATTTT	CASSLIGGTDLTDTQYF
TRBV11-2	TRBJ2-7	TRBD2	-	TGTGCCAGCAGCCGAACCGGGACTAGCGGGGTGACCTCCTACGAGCAGTACTTC	CASSRTGTSGVTSYEQYF
TRBV30	TRBJ1-1	-	few	TGTGCCTGGAGGGGACACCACCGACAGAACACTGAAGCTTTCTTT	CAWRGHHRQNTEAFF
TRBV28	TRBJ1-1	-	-	TGTGCCAGCAGTTTCCGGGTGGGCACTGAAGCTTTCTTT	CASSFRVGTEAFF
TRBV7-9	TRBJ1-4	TRBD1	once	TGTGCCAGCAGCTCCGGACAGGGGGTAGTTGAAAAACTGTTTTTT	CASSSGQGVVEKLFF
TRBV7-3	TRBJ2-3	TRBD2	-	TGTGCCAGCAGCTTAGCCAGCGGGGGGCCGGGAGATACGCAGTATTTT	CASSLASGGPGDTQYF